The T cell receptor (beta chain) under discussion was sequenced for a study of T cell responses to AZD1222 COVID-19 vaccine. General observations from the study: Spike-specific TCR breadth and depth grew following two AZD1222 doses.

Of note for this clone: Its matching antigen is unknown. One end of the junction is discordant with germline, which a read error may explain.

This CDR3 has 18 residues. Germline V gives CDR1 SGHDT, CDR2 YYEEEE. Method: immunoSEQ multiplex PCR; TCRdb's copy keeps in-frame clones and lacks some. The table shows some 180,000 clones, with roughly 89% occurring only once. Specimen: peripheral blood, collected on day 0 of AZD1222 vaccination. The chain links TRBV5-6 to TRBJ1-1; 9 nucleotides agree with TRBD1. This TCR derives from an adult in good health. This chain's CDR3 is CASSLVDRGRRRNTEAFF. The CDR3 DNA sequence: TGTGCCAGCAGTTTGGTGGACAGGGGTAGAAGAAGGAACACTGAAGCTTTCTTT.